The clone carrying this T cell receptor beta chain came up many times. Its antigen is still unknown. This record comes from a study of neurological immune-mediated disorders. General study findings and limits: Clinical and MRI features did not associate with the cluster found in multiple sclerosis patients. Grouping of repertoires by phylogeny put those of 18 of 34 multiple sclerosis patients into a single related-CDR3 cluster, a possible signature.

Germline V gene data show CDR1 as DFQATT and CDR2 as SNEGSKA (reference sequence). Germline trimming cut 4 bases from V and 10 bases from J; bases unmatched to any gene: 10. CDR3 length: 14 amino acids. The sorted-subset TCR libraries were prepared using about a million CD4+ or CD8+ T cells as the starting material. By 5'RACE with 10-nucleotide random UMIs, the cDNA was made. TCRdb redid the calling of the 5' RACE reads with MiXCR, one entry per CDR3 protein. Among about 54,000 distinct CDR3 sequences, under 4.5% were seen once, and the ten largest hold roughly 2%. The chain recombines TRBV20-1 with TRBJ1-6, with 7 bases identical to TRBD1. The sequenced material came from CD4+ T cells from blood. This clonotype was obtained from a woman aged 40 to 55 with multiple sclerosis. In nucleotides, the CDR3 is TGCAGTGCTACCTTGACAGGGTCAAGGTCACCCCTCCACTTT. Its protein product is CSATLTGSRSPLHF.